This T cell receptor beta chain was identified in a study of cytomegalovirus exposure and HLA in healthy donors. Study in general: Researchers previously reported finding fewer than 120 million unique TCR beta sequences from around 200 million T cells. Most genotyped donors, about 81% of more than 300, had Caucasian-associated genetic ancestry. Overall study findings and caveats: TRBV6-2, TRBV6-3 and some other V segments were excluded as indistinguishable.

About this clone: Its antigen is not known.

Donors sampled were nominally healthy, though unrecorded immune exposures were likely. The PCR used 60 Vbeta and 13 Jbeta primers. The repertoire was sequenced with immunoSEQ multiplex PCR; TCRdb's copy has only in-frame clones and lacks some. The data show 160,000 or so clones, with 82% seen just once and about 11% held by the top ten. Germline CDR1 is MNHNY and CDR2 is SVGAGI (reference sequence). The CDR3 extends over 14 amino acids. With 8 bases removed from V and 0 bases from J, the gap between germline ends came to 13 bases. The chain is built from TRBV6-6 and TRBJ1-2; D uncertain. Sequencing was carried out using PBMCs. The receptor was isolated from a man aged 50-59 years in good health and CMV-seropositive. The CDR3 sequence: CASVRGLANYGYTF. The DNA for the CDR3 is TGTGCCAGCGTCCGAGGACTAGCTAACTATGGCTACACCTTC.